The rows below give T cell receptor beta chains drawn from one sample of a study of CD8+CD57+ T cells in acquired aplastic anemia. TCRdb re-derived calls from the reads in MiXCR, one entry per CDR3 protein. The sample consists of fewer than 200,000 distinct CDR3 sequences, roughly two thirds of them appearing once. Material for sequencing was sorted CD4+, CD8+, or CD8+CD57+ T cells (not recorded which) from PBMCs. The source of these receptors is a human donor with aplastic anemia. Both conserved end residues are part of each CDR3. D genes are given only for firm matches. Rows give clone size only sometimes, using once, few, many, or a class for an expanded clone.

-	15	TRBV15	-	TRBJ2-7	TGTGCCACCAGCAGAGGGGGAAGGGAGGCCTACGAGCAGTACTTC	CATSRGGREAYEQYF
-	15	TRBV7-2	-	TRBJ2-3	TGTGCCAGCAGCTCCGATAGGTGGGGCACAGATACGCAGTATTTT	CASSSDRWGTDTQYF
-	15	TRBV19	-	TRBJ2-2	TGTGCCAGTAGTATGGTTGGGCGCGGCACCGGGGAGCTGTTTTTT	CASSMVGRGTGELFF
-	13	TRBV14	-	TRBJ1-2	TGTGCCAGCAGCCAAGGGGGGAGATATGGCTACACCTTC	CASSQGGRYGYTF
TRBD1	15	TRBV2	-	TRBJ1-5	TGTGCCAGCAGTTATGTTGGGACAGGGGATCAGCCCCAGCATTTT	CASSYVGTGDQPQHF
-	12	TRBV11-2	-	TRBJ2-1	TGTGCCAGCAGCTTACTTGGGAGGGAGCAGTTCTTC	CASSLLGREQFF
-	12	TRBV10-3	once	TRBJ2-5	TGTGCCATCAGTGGTTCAGCAGAGACCCAGTACTTC	CAISGSAETQYF
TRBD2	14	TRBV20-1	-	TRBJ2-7	TGCAGTGCTAGACCTGACGGAGCGGGGGGCTCTTTCCCCTTC	CSARPDGAGGSFPF
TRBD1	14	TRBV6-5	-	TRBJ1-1	TGTGCCATCAGTCGACAGGGAGTGGGTACTGAAGCTTTCTTT	CAISRQGVGTEAFF
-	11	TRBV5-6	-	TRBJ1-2	TGTGCCAGCAGCTTGAGCGATGGCTACACCTTC	CASSLSDGYTF
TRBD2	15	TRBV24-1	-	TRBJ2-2	TGTGCCATCAGTGCAAGCGGGAGGCCCACCGGGGAGCTGTTTTTT	CAISASGRPTGELFF
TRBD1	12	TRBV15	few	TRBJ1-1	TGTGCCACCAGCAGGGGGACAGTCGAAGCTTTCTTT	CATSRGTVEAFF
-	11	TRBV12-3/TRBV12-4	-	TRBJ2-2	TGTGCCCTGAGGGGCGCCGGGGAGCTGTTTTTT	CALRGAGELFF
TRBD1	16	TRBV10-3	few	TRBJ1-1	TGTGCCATCAGGGGGGGACAGGGAAGCATGAACACTGAAGCTTTCTTT	CAIRGGQGSMNTEAFF
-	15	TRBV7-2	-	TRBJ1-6	TGTGCCAGCAGCCAATCGGAAACAGGGAAATCACCCCTCCACTTT	CASSQSETGKSPLHF
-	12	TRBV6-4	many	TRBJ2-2	TGTGCCAGTAGTACAGGTACCGGGGAGCTGTTTTTT	CASSTGTGELFF
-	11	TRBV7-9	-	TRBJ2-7	TGTGCCAGCAGCACGGACTACGAGCAGTACTTC	CASSTDYEQYF
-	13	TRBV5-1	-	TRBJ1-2	TGCGCCAGCAGCCCCCCGTCGATCTATGGCTACACCTTC	CASSPPSIYGYTF
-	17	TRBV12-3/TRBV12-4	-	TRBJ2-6	TGTGCCAGCAGCCACCTCGACTCTAGCTCTGGGGCCAACGTCCTGACTTTC	CASSHLDSSSGANVLTF
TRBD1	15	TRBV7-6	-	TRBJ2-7	TGTGCCAGCAGCTTAGAATACGACAGGGTGGACGAGCAGTACTTC	CASSLEYDRVDEQYF
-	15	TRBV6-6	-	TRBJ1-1	TGTGCCAGCATTCCCGGGGGCAGCCTGAACACTGAAGCTTTCTTT	CASIPGGSLNTEAFF
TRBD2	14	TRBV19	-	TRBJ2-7	TGTGCCAGTAGTATCCAACTAGCGAGCTACGAGCAGTACTTC	CASSIQLASYEQYF
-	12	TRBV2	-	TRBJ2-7	TGTGCCAGCAAGGGCACCCTCTACGAGCAGTACTTC	CASKGTLYEQYF
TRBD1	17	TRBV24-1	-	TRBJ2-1	TGTGCCACCAGTGATTCTCCTGGACAGGGGCAGAGCAATGAGCAGTTCTTC	CATSDSPGQGQSNEQFF